These 30 T cell receptor beta chains originate from one sample sequenced in a study of blood T cell repertoires in COVID-19. Here immunoSEQ multiplex PCR was the method, and the copy in TCRdb shows in-frame clones only, minus some. The profile shows about 190,000 clones, 84% of them singletons. Input material: peripheral blood. The source is a human donor in a cohort sampled during active COVID-19.

This clone has more than one count but fewer than ten. J is TRBJ2-4 and V is TRBV2; 10 nucleotides align to TRBD1. Germline values: CDR1 SNHLY, CDR2 FYNNEI. The CDR3 sequence is 15 residues long. The trim removed 6 bases at V and 5 bases at J, leaving 7 bases unmatched. In DNA form, the CDR3 reads TGTGCCAGCAGCCGCGACAGGGGGCCCCAAAACATTCAGTACTTC. Translated, it gives CASSRDRGPQNIQYF.

In its sample, this clone was seen many times. The chain recombines TRBV7-9 with TRBJ1-1, with 7 bases lining up with TRBD1. Unmatched junction bases numbered 7, after V lost 5 bases and J lost 7 bases. The germline V gene encodes CDR1 SEHNR and CDR2 FQNEAQ (reference sequence). The CDR3 is 13 residues long. The CDR3 reads CASSAGTELEAFF. CDR3 nucleotide sequence: TGTGCCAGCAGCGCCGGGACAGAACTTGAAGCTTTCTTT.

The chain links TRBV3-1 (or the pseudogene TRBV3-2) to TRBJ2-7; 8 bases fit TRBD2. CDR3 length: 15 residues. CDR1 is LGHDT, CDR2 YNNKEL, per germline (reference sequence). The J segment lost 4 bases and the V segment lost 4 bases, leaving 9 bases of the junction unmatched. In nucleotides, the CDR3 is TGTGCCAGCAGCCCAGACGGGGGGGCCTTTTACGAGCAGTACGTC. Amino acid sequence: CASSPDGGAFYEQYV.

The chain uses TRBV7-2 and TRBJ1-5, with 7 nucleotides matching TRBD1. V was clipped by 5 bases and J by 7 bases; unmatched bases: 8. This CDR3 region has 14 residues. Germline CDR1 is SGHTA and CDR2 is FQGNSA. The CDR3 here is CASSQNRGGQPQHF. The CDR3 bases are TGTGCCAGCAGCCAGAACAGGGGAGGACAGCCCCAGCATTTT.

This chain connects TRBV25-1 to TRBJ1-2, with D possibly matching TRBD1 (5 bases). CDR3 length: 11 amino acids. Trimming took off 6 bases at V and 13 bases at J, with 15 bases between the two ends. CDR1 and CDR2 from the germline V gene are MGHDK and SYGVNS. Here the CDR3 reads CASRVGVLLTF. As DNA, the CDR3 is TGTGCCAGCAGGGTAGGGGTTTTACTCACCTTC.

The gene calls are TRBV7-8 and TRBJ1-3, with no clear D. V was clipped by 1 base and J by 0 bases, with 7 bases between them. This CDR3 comprises 15 residues. Germline-derived CDR1 and CDR2 are SGHVS and FQNEAQ. As DNA, the CDR3 is TGTGCCAGCAGCTTAGTAGGAGTCTCTGGAAACACCATATATTTT. Translation: CASSLVGVSGNTIYF. The full variable domain, its missing parts supplied by reference TRBV7-8 and TRBJ1-3, is GAGVSQSPRYKVAKRGQDVALRCDPISGHVSLFWYQQALGQGPEFLTYFQNEAQLDKSGLPSDRFFAERPEGSVSTLKIQRTQQEDSAVYLCASSLVGVSGNTIYFGEGSWLTVV.

The chain combines TRBV30 with TRBJ1-3, with a possible D match to TRBD1 (5 bases). V was clipped by 0 bases and J by 2 bases, with 11 bases between them. The CDR3 length is 15 residues. Germline CDR1 GTSNPN, CDR2 SVGIG (reference sequence). In DNA form, the CDR3 reads TGTGCCTGGAGTGTACCCAGGGCGACTGGAAACACCATATATTTT. It is translated as CAWSVPRATGNTIYF.

The rearrangement links TRBV5-1 to TRBJ2-7, with 7 bases fitting TRBD2. The germline gives CDR1 SGHRS, CDR2 YFSETQ. The CDR3 is made up of 14 amino acids. J lost 2 bases, V lost 3 bases, and 5 bases had no gene match. This chain's CDR3 is CASSSQSGTYEQYF. CDR3 DNA sequence: TGCGCCAGCAGCTCCCAGAGCGGGACCTACGAGCAGTACTTC.

This clone was found once. V is TRBV2 and J is TRBJ2-7; TRBD1 agrees at 9 bases. This CDR3 region has 13 residues. Germline trimming cut 6 bases from V and 5 bases from J; bases unmatched to any gene: 5. CDR1 is SNHLY, CDR2 FYNNEI, per germline. This CDR3 reads CASSRDRAHEQYV. Here the CDR3 DNA reads TGTGCCAGCAGCCGGGACAGGGCCCACGAGCAGTACGTC.

The rearrangement joins TRBV28 to TRBJ2-2; 8 bases line up with TRBD2. The V segment lost 7 bases and the J segment 9 bases; nucleotides outside the gene matches: 7. The CDR3 sequence is 13 residues long. Germline CDR1 and CDR2: MDHEN and SYDVKM. This chain's CDR3 is CASKDAGGRELFF. CDR3 DNA: TGTGCCAGCAAGGACGCGGGAGGCAGGGAGCTGTTTTTT.

The rearrangement joins TRBV5-1 to TRBJ2-2; TRBD1 matches 11 bases. The germline V gene encodes CDR1 SGHRS and CDR2 YFSETQ. The junction had 3 bases not matched to a gene; V was cut back by 2 bases and J by 6 bases. This CDR3 has 15 amino acids. CDR3 protein: CASSFGTGGSGELFF. CDR3 coding DNA: TGCGCCAGCAGCTTCGGGACAGGGGGATCCGGGGAGCTGTTTTTT.

The rearrangement joins TRBV30 to TRBJ2-1, with 8 positions matching TRBD2. The CDR3 length is 12 residues. Germline values: CDR1 GTSNPN, CDR2 SVGIG (reference sequence). Trimming cost V 0 bases and J 10 bases; bases outside gene matches: 2. This CDR3 reads CAWSVRGGEQFF. The CDR3 DNA reads TGTGCCTGGAGTGTACGCGGGGGGGAGCAGTTCTTC.

Concerning this clone: In the same sample, other DNA sequences code for this CDR3. The V and J genes are TRBV12-3 or TRBV12-4 and TRBJ1-1, with a possible D match to TRBD1 (5 bases). Trimming removed 3 bases at V and 1 base at J, with 6 bases between. The CDR3 is 13 amino acids. The CDR3 bases are TGTGCCAGCAGTTTCCAGGGGAACACTGAAGCTTTCTTT. This translates into CASSFQGNTEAFF.

The chain is built from TRBV5-1 and TRBJ1-3; tentative D call: TRBD1 (6 bases). The CDR3 totals 16 residues. CDR1 is SGHRS and CDR2 is YFSETQ in the germline V gene. V was trimmed by 0 bases and J by 2 bases, leaving 12 bases between them. CDR3 DNA sequence: TGCGCCAGCAGCTTGGAACGGGGGGCCGCTGGAAACACCATATATTTT. As protein: CASSLERGAAGNTIYF.

The chain uses TRBV24-1 and TRBJ2-1; D perhaps matches TRBD2 (6 bases). Germline CDR1 KGHDR, CDR2 SFDVKD. Trimming cost V 5 bases and J 4 bases, with 23 bases left between them. The CDR3 contains 18 residues. CDR3 region: CATSAVDYTQGLYNEQFF. DNA for the CDR3: TGTGCCACCAGTGCCGTAGACTACACTCAGGGACTTTACAATGAGCAGTTCTTC.

This chain links TRBV6-6 with TRBJ1-4; TRBD1 might be the D (5 bases). The germline V gene has CDR1 MNHNY and CDR2 SVGAGI (reference sequence). This CDR3 is built from 14 residues. Trimming cost V 7 bases and J 4 bases, with 13 bases left between them. The CDR3 protein is CASIQGSGNEKLFF. CDR3 sequence (DNA): TGTGCCAGCATTCAGGGATCGGGTAATGAAAAACTGTTTTTT.

CDR3 region: CASSRNSFSGYTF. Written as DNA, the CDR3 is TGTGCCAGCAGCCGAAACAGCTTTTCTGGCTACACCTTC. The genes are TRBV14 and TRBJ1-2; D gene uncertain. Germline V lookup: CDR1 SGHDN, CDR2 FVKESK. V lost 4 bases and J lost 7, with 13 bases in between. This CDR3 has 13 residues.

The chain joins TRBV30 to TRBJ2-5; D is possibly TRBD1 (5 bases). Germline V lookup: CDR1 GTSNPN, CDR2 SVGIG (reference sequence). This CDR3 is built from 11 residues. Trimming pared 5 bases from V and 7 bases from J, leaving 11 bases between. The CDR3 DNA reads as TGTGCCTGGCGACAGAAGGGGACCCAGTACTTC. Translation: CAWRQKGTQYF.

V and J are TRBV5-1 and TRBJ2-7, with 10 bases aligning to TRBD1. Trimming took 3 bases from V and 5 from J; bases not matched to a gene: 5. Germline V gene sequence: CDR1 SGHRS, CDR2 YFSETQ. There are 14 residues in the CDR3. As DNA, the CDR3 is TGCGCCAGCAGCTGGGGACAGGGGAGCCACGAGCAGTACGTC. Its translation: CASSWGQGSHEQYV.

The chain links TRBV18 to TRBJ2-1, with TRBD2 matching over 14 bases. This CDR3 contains 15 residues. V gave up 3 bases and J gave up 9 bases; unmatched junction bases: 4. Germline assignment: CDR1 KGHSH and CDR2 LQKENI. The CDR3, as DNA: TGTGCCAGCTCACCGGGACTAGCGGGAGAACCTGAGCAGTTCTTC. Translation gives CASSPGLAGEPEQFF.

This chain connects TRBV28 to TRBJ2-2; no clear D. This CDR3 has 14 residues. Trimming cost V 4 bases and J 1 base, with 7 bases left between them. Germline V gene lookup returns CDR1 MDHEN and CDR2 SYDVKM. CDR3 amino acids: CASSSPGNTGELFF. In DNA, the CDR3 is TGTGCCAGCAGTTCCCCAGGGAACACCGGGGAGCTGTTTTTT.

The rearrangement uses TRBV24-1 and TRBJ1-4; D remains unclear. Germline CDR1 is KGHDR and CDR2 is SFDVKD. Between the trimmed V and J ends, which lost 1 base and 7 bases, there was a span of 3 bases. The CDR3 consists of 12 residues. CDR3 coding DNA: TGTGCCACCAGTGATTTCGGTGAAAAACTGTTTTTT. This codes for CATSDFGEKLFF.

The V gene is TRBV6-5, the J gene TRBJ1-4; the match to TRBD1 covers 8 bases. The ends lost 6 bases at V and 8 bases at J; junction bases unmatched: 2. This CDR3 is built from 12 residues. Germline CDR1 MNHEY, CDR2 SVGAGI. The CDR3 reads CASSRGREKLFF. As DNA, the CDR3 is TGTGCCAGCAGCAGGGGGCGCGAAAAACTGTTTTTT.

The J gene is TRBJ1-6, the V gene TRBV5-1; D is ambiguous. Per the germline V gene, CDR1 is SGHRS and CDR2 is YFSETQ. The CDR3 sequence is 15 residues long. Trimming shortened V by 0 bases and J by 10 bases, and 14 bases separated the two germline ends. The CDR3 is CASSLGVPAGSPLHF. As DNA, the CDR3 is TGCGCCAGCAGCTTGGGGGTTCCGGCGGGGTCACCCCTCCACTTT.

This clone came up a few times. The chain has TRBV4-2 and TRBJ2-2; 8 bases fit TRBD2. The germline gives CDR1 LGHNA, CDR2 YNFKEQ. CDR3 size: 17 residues. Trimming removed 4 bases from V and 0 bases from J; junction bases left unmatched: 7. The CDR3 DNA sequence: TGTGCCAGCAGCCGCGGGACTAGAAATACGAACACCGGGGAGCTGTTTTTT. The encoded protein is CASSRGTRNTNTGELFF.

This sequence joins TRBV28 and TRBJ1-2; D not resolved. CDR1 MDHEN and CDR2 SYDVKM come from the germline V gene. V lost 3 bases to trimming and J lost 2 bases, with 7 bases between them. The CDR3 loop spans 13 amino acids. CDR3 residues: CASSLSTNYGYTF. As DNA, the CDR3 is TGTGCCAGCAGTTTGTCGACAAACTATGGCTACACCTTC.

This clone was counted only a few times. The V and J genes are TRBV7-9 and TRBJ1-1; D gene uncertain. V lost 3 bases, J lost 6 bases, and 11 bases lay in between. The CDR3 length is 13 residues. The germline gives CDR1 SEHNR, CDR2 FQNEAQ (reference sequence). CDR3 DNA: TGTGCCAGCAGCTTTCGGGGTATCGCTGAAGCTTTCTTT. Its protein product is CASSFRGIAEAFF.

The V call is TRBV21-1, the J call TRBJ1-6; the table's D call, TRBD1, has no DNA check behind it. TRBV21-1 is designated a pseudogene. CDR3 length: 13 residues. The CDR3: CASSKTGNSPLHF. The CDR3 DNA reads TGTGCCAGCAGCAAAACAGGAAATTCACCCCTCCACTTT.

The chain carries TRBV11-2 and TRBJ2-7, with D tentatively TRBD2 (5 bases). Looked up from germline, CDR1 is SGHAT and CDR2 is FQNNGV. Trimming took 1 base from V and 4 from J, leaving 14 bases between them. The CDR3 runs to 15 residues. Written as DNA, the CDR3 is TGTGCCAGCAGCTTAGTTCGCGGGCCGAGATACGAGCAGTACGTC. This codes for CASSLVRGPRYEQYV.

This chain joins TRBV5-1 and TRBJ2-5; D is unresolved. There are 13 residues in the CDR3. Germline CDR1 and CDR2: SGHRS and YFSETQ. V was cut by 0 bases and J by 4 bases, with 7 bases left in between. The CDR3: CASSLGRRETQYF. The CDR3 DNA reads as TGCGCCAGCAGCTTGGGTCGGAGAGAGACCCAGTACTTC.